One sample yielded the 30 T cell receptor beta chains listed below, sequenced in a study of cytomegalovirus exposure and HLA in healthy donors (dated by TCRdb to between 2016 and 2019). Libraries were constructed by the immunoSEQ multiplex PCR assay. TCRdb took this table from immuneACCESS and kept in-frame rearrangements with V and J called. Such tables lack part of the clones; where checked against another copy, unresolved V genes explain under half of the gap, and the rest is unexplained. The sample table lists 200,000 to 300,000 clones, 70% to 90% of them with a count of one. 0.95% to 1.5% of the sample is taken by the ten largest. The sample taken for sequencing was PBMCs. These receptors all stem from a woman aged 30 to 39 in good health and CMV-seropositive.

The chain recombines TRBV29-1 with TRBJ2-7; 9 bases match TRBD2. The CDR3 spans 13 residues. Losses at the gene ends were 7 bases for V and 4 bases for J; bases not matched to a gene: 8. Germline V gives CDR1 SQVTM, CDR2 ANQGSEA. The chain's CDR3 is CSGANSGRYEQYF. In nucleotides, the CDR3 is TGCAGCGGTGCCAACAGCGGGAGGTACGAGCAGTACTTC.

The V call is TRBV2, the J call TRBJ2-1, with 9 positions matching TRBD1. This CDR3 contains 14 residues. Unmatched junction bases numbered 6, after V lost 6 bases and J lost 6 bases. Germline assignment: CDR1 SNHLY and CDR2 FYNNEI. DNA for the CDR3: TGTGCCAGCAGGGGACAGGGATGGCTCAATGAGCAGTTCTTC. Protein sequence: CASRGQGWLNEQFF.

In this sample, this clone turned up many times. This chain uses TRBV5-1 with TRBJ2-2, with TRBD2 as a possible D gene (6 bases). Deletions cut 1 base from V and 0 bases from J, with 10 bases between. This CDR3 is built from 16 residues. Germline V lookup: CDR1 SGHRS, CDR2 YFSETQ. CDR3 residues: CASSLLGGTNTGELFF. In nucleotides, the CDR3 is TGCGCCAGCAGCTTGTTGGGGGGTACGAACACCGGGGAGCTGTTTTTT.

CDR3 nucleotides: TGTGCCAGCGAACAAGCCAGGGTGAGAAACATTCAGTACTTC. As protein: CASEQARVRNIQYF. This chain joins TRBV6-1 and TRBJ2-4, with a possible D match to TRBD1 (5 bases). The CDR3 is 14 amino acids. Trimming shortened V by 8 bases and J by 6 bases, and 17 bases separated the two germline ends. CDR1 and CDR2 (germline): MNHNS, SASEGT.

This clone appeared once. V is TRBV29-1 and J is TRBJ1-1; no reliable D call. V was trimmed by 1 base and J by 0 bases, leaving 6 bases between them. The CDR3 runs to 13 residues. Germline loops: CDR1 SQVTM, CDR2 ANQGSEA. The CDR3 reads CSVEAVMNTEAFF. CDR3 sequence (DNA): TGCAGCGTTGAAGCAGTCATGAACACTGAAGCTTTCTTT.

This clone was recorded once. V is TRBV6-5 and J is TRBJ1-1; 12 bases align to TRBD1. The length of the CDR3 is 15 residues. The germline V gene has CDR1 MNHEY and CDR2 SVGAGI. Trimming removed 4 bases from V and 8 bases from J; junction bases left unmatched: 8. The CDR3: CASSSPGQGASEAFF. The DNA for the CDR3 is TGTGCCAGCAGTTCTCCGGGACAGGGGGCATCCGAAGCTTTCTTT.

In this sample, this clone turned up once. The chain has TRBV7-8 and TRBJ2-7; 8 bases line up with TRBD2. Losses at the gene ends were 5 bases for V and 2 bases for J; bases not matched to a gene: 8. Germline V gene sequence: CDR1 SGHVS, CDR2 FQNEAQ. This CDR3 has 15 residues. The CDR3 DNA reads as TGTGCCAGCAGCCGGGGGGGAGCCAGCGCCTACGAGCAGTACTTC. This sequence encodes CASSRGGASAYEQYF.

The chain joins TRBV5-1 to TRBJ2-5, with TRBD2 matching over 12 bases. Losses at the gene ends were 1 base for V and 9 bases for J; bases not matched to a gene: 1. Germline CDR1 SGHRS, CDR2 YFSETQ. The CDR3 runs to 13 residues. CDR3 protein: CASSLLAGGPQYF. The CDR3 DNA reads TGCGCCAGCAGCTTGCTAGCGGGAGGGCCCCAGTACTTC.

The J gene is TRBJ1-2, the V gene TRBV27; D gene unclear. Germline loops: CDR1 MNHEY, CDR2 SMNVEV (reference sequence). Trimming took 2 bases from V and 4 from J, leaving 20 bases between them. This CDR3 spans 17 amino acids. The DNA of the CDR3 is TGTGCCAGCAGTTTAAACTTGGATCCGGGTCGTTCCTATGGCTACACCTTC. Protein: CASSLNLDPGRSYGYTF.

V gene TRBV30 combines with J gene TRBJ1-5, with D maybe TRBD1 (5 bases). The germline V and J ends were trimmed by 2 bases and 7 bases, with 12 bases remaining between them. The CDR3 is 13 residues long. Germline-derived CDR1 and CDR2 are GTSNPN and SVGIG (reference sequence). The CDR3 reads CAWSPGINQPQHF. CDR3 coding DNA: TGTGCCTGGAGTCCAGGGATCAACCAGCCCCAGCATTTT.

This clone turned up a few times. The genes are TRBV14 and TRBJ1-1, with TRBD1 matching over 7 bases. This CDR3 has 14 residues. Germline CDR1 and CDR2: SGHDN and FVKESK. V was clipped by 4 bases and J by 7 bases; unmatched bases: 9. This chain's CDR3 is CASSPRDRADEAFF. In nucleotides, the CDR3 is TGTGCCAGCAGCCCCCGGGACAGAGCGGATGAAGCTTTCTTT.

The CDR3 nucleotides read TGTGCCAGCAGCGTAGGAGGGACTTCCACCTACGAGCAGTACTTC. Amino acids: CASSVGGTSTYEQYF. The chain has TRBV9 and TRBJ2-7; D is perhaps TRBD2 (6 bases). This CDR3 spans 15 amino acids. V was trimmed by 0 bases and J by 2 bases, leaving 12 bases between them. Per germline, CDR1 SGDLS and CDR2 YYNGEE. Variable domain in full (rest from reference TRBV9 and TRBJ2-7): DSGVTQTPKHLITATGQRVTLRCSPRSGDLSVYWYQQSLDQGLQFLIQYYNGEERAKGNILERFSAQQFPDLHSELNLSSLELGDSALYFCASSVGGTSTYEQYFGPGTRLTVT.

V usage is TRBV10-1 and J usage is TRBJ2-1; 13 bases line up with TRBD2. This CDR3 is built from 18 residues. The germline CDR1 and CDR2 sequences are WNHNN and SYGVQD (reference sequence). V lost 3 bases and J lost 0; bases outside the gene matches: 5. The CDR3 loop reads CASSELAGGMSSYNEQFF. The CDR3 region has the DNA TGCGCCAGCAGTGAACTAGCGGGAGGGATGAGCTCCTACAATGAGCAGTTCTTC.

This chain uses TRBV6-5 with TRBJ1-3, with D perhaps matching TRBD1 (6 bases). This CDR3 contains 15 residues. Trimming took 0 bases from V and 2 from J, leaving 8 bases between them. CDR1 and CDR2 from the germline V gene are MNHEY and SVGAGI. The CDR3 nucleotides read TGTGCCAGCAGTTACTCGGGGACAACTGGAAACACCATATATTTT. Translating it yields CASSYSGTTGNTIYF.

The rearrangement uses TRBV19 and TRBJ1-5, with D possibly being TRBD1 (5 bases). This CDR3 has 14 amino acids. Trimming pared 7 bases from V and 4 bases from J, leaving 14 bases between. Germline CDR1 LNHDA, CDR2 SQIVND (reference sequence). The CDR3, as DNA: TGTGCCAGTATTTGGGGGGGAAGTAATCAGCCCCAGCATTTT. Translation gives CASIWGGSNQPQHF.

The chain carries TRBV15 and TRBJ2-3; the match to TRBD2 covers 11 bases. The germline V gene has CDR1 LNHNV and CDR2 YYDKDF (reference sequence). V dropped 1 base and J dropped 1; count of bases not matched to a gene: 1. This CDR3 region has 16 residues. The CDR3 sequence is CATSRVAGGGTDTQYF. As DNA, the CDR3 is TGTGCCACCAGCAGAGTAGCGGGAGGGGGCACAGATACGCAGTATTTT.

This sequence joins TRBV5-1 and TRBJ2-3; 13 bases fit TRBD2. Germline trimming cut 0 bases from V and 1 base from J; bases unmatched to any gene: 2. The CDR3 sequence is 17 residues long. Germline CDR1 is SGHRS and CDR2 is YFSETQ. CDR3 bases: TGCGCCAGCAGCTTGGGGACTAGCGGGAGAGGCACAGATACGCAGTATTTT. It encodes CASSLGTSGRGTDTQYF.

This clone was observed once. The rearrangement uses TRBV25-1 and TRBJ2-1; TRBD2 agrees at 9 bases. Losses at the gene ends were 1 base for V and 2 bases for J; bases not matched to a gene: 9. Germline V CDR1 and CDR2: MGHDK, SYGVNS. This CDR3 has 18 residues. In DNA form, the CDR3 reads TGTGCCAGCAGTGAATGGTCGGCGGGAGGGCAGGCCTACAATGAGCAGTTCTTC. Its translation is CASSEWSAGGQAYNEQFF. The full variable domain, rest sourced from reference TRBV25-1 and TRBJ2-1, is EADIYQTPRYLVIGTGKKITLECSQTMGHDKMYWYQQDPGMELHLIHYSYGVNSTEKGDLSSESTVSRIRTEHFPLTLESARPSHTSQYLCASSEWSAGGQAYNEQFFGPGTRLTVL.

The V gene is TRBV28, the J gene TRBJ1-2; 9 bases are shared with TRBD1. The CDR3 runs 18 residues. Per the germline V gene, CDR1 is MDHEN and CDR2 is SYDVKM. Trimming took 4 bases from V and 2 from J; bases not matched to a gene: 14. This CDR3 reads CASSSPSRDREANYGYTF. The CDR3 coding sequence is TGTGCCAGCAGTTCGCCTTCCCGGGACAGGGAAGCCAACTATGGCTACACCTTC.

The chain couples TRBV5-1 to TRBJ2-3, with D possibly TRBD2 on 5 matching bases. CDR1 is SGHRS, CDR2 YFSETQ, per germline. The CDR3 runs 14 residues. The V and J ends lost 6 bases and 3 bases respectively, with 14 bases between them. The CDR3, as DNA: TGCGCCAGCAAACCTAGCTTAAGTACAGATACGCAGTATTTT. Translated, it gives CASKPSLSTDTQYF.

V gene TRBV7-9 combines with J gene TRBJ2-5, with 11 bases identical to TRBD2. The CDR3 is 17 residues long. V shed 2 bases, J shed 0 bases, and the junction held 5 bases outside the gene matches. Looked up from germline, CDR1 is SEHNR and CDR2 is FQNEAQ (reference sequence). The CDR3 nucleotides are TGTGCCAGCAGCTTATCAAGGACTAGCGGGCACCAAGAGACCCAGTACTTC. Residues: CASSLSRTSGHQETQYF.

J is TRBJ1-5 and V is TRBV7-9; no clear D gene. There are 14 residues in the CDR3. Germline loops: CDR1 SEHNR, CDR2 FQNEAQ (reference sequence). Trimming shortened V by 5 bases and J by 6 bases, and 14 bases separated the two germline ends. The CDR3 region is CASSPPDDFQPQHF. Written as DNA, the CDR3 is TGTGCCAGCAGCCCCCCCGATGACTTTCAGCCCCAGCATTTT.

Concerning this clone: Other DNA sequences in the same sample also yield this CDR3. V and J are TRBV29-1 and TRBJ1-1; a possible D gene is TRBD1 (6 bases). Germline V lookup: CDR1 SQVTM, CDR2 ANQGSEA. The CDR3 is 13 amino acids. V was trimmed by 5 bases and J by 0 bases, leaving 10 bases between them. The DNA of the CDR3 is TGCAGCGTTCAGGGGCGCCTGAACACTGAAGCTTTCTTT. This translates into CSVQGRLNTEAFF.

This clone was counted a few times. The rearrangement links TRBV5-8 to TRBJ2-7, with TRBD1 identical over 7 bases. CDR1 is SGHTS, CDR2 YDEGEE, per germline. The J segment lost 1 base and the V segment lost 2 bases, leaving 0 bases of the junction unmatched. The CDR3 loop spans 13 amino acids. The CDR3 DNA reads as TGTGCCAGCAGCTTACAGGGGTCCTACGAGCAGTACTTC. Translating gives CASSLQGSYEQYF.

The sample holds one count of this clone. The rearrangement links TRBV25-1 to TRBJ1-2; D is unclear. Trimming left V 2 bases short and J 3 bases short, with 10 bases between. CDR1 and CDR2 from the germline V gene are MGHDK and SYGVNS. The CDR3 totals 14 residues. The CDR3 sequence: CASSEEPPHYGYTF. CDR3 in DNA: TGTGCCAGCAGTGAAGAGCCACCCCACTATGGCTACACCTTC.

A few counts support this clone. The J gene is TRBJ1-2, the V gene TRBV7-9; D is perhaps TRBD1 (5 bases). This CDR3 has 14 residues. Trimming pared 1 base from V and 5 bases from J, leaving 11 bases between. CDR1 is SEHNR, CDR2 FQNEAQ, per germline (reference sequence). The CDR3 coding sequence is TGTGCCAGCAGCTTAGGTCCAGGGAATTATGGCTACACCTTC. Protein: CASSLGPGNYGYTF.

The rearrangement links TRBV29-1 to TRBJ2-3, with TRBD2 identical over 7 bases. Trimming cost V 0 bases and J 2 bases; bases outside gene matches: 5. This CDR3 is 15 amino acids long. Germline CDR1 SQVTM, CDR2 ANQGSEA. DNA for the CDR3: TGCAGCGTTGAAGACGCGGGGGTCCCCACAGATACGCAGTATTTT. This encodes CSVEDAGVPTDTQYF.

The chain combines TRBV14 with TRBJ2-1; D gene uncertain. The CDR3 loop spans 15 amino acids. Per the germline V gene, CDR1 is SGHDN and CDR2 is FVKESK. With 5 bases removed from V and 7 bases from J, the gap between germline ends came to 18 bases. The CDR3 is CASSTHPPLRNEQFF. CDR3 DNA: TGTGCCAGCAGCACTCACCCTCCTTTACGGAATGAGCAGTTCTTC.

This chain links TRBV27 with TRBJ2-1; 7 bases align to TRBD1. The CDR3 spans 15 residues. V was pared by 6 bases and J by 1 base, with 6 bases of the junction left unmatched. CDR1 and CDR2 (germline): MNHEY, SMNVEV (reference sequence). CDR3 nucleotides: TGTGCCAGCAGCACAACAGGGGAGTCCTACAATGAGCAGTTCTTC. It is translated as CASSTTGESYNEQFF.

The gene calls are TRBV18 and TRBJ2-1; 8 positions agree with TRBD1. The V gene's germline CDR1 is KGHSH and CDR2 LQKENI. Trimming removed 6 bases from V and 6 bases from J; junction bases left unmatched: 4. The CDR3 runs 13 residues. CDR3 bases: TGTGCCAGCTCCCGGGACAGGTTCAATGAGCAGTTCTTC. Its translation is CASSRDRFNEQFF.